This T cell receptor (beta chain) is from a study of OX40 agonist ivuxolimab in advanced cancers. Study-level background: A diagnosis of hepatocellular carcinoma, melanoma, renal cell or head and neck cancer was present in dose-escalation patients. Aged 23 to 79 with a mean of roughly 63 years, they were around 79% male.

Anyone with autoimmune disease history or systemic immunosuppression was excluded. V shed 2 bases and J shed 4 bases, with 19 bases lying between them. This CDR3 comprises 17 residues. Germline V lookup: CDR1 SGDLS, CDR2 YYNGEE. Findings and caveats of the study: Among the nonresponders, some also had low normalized T-cell clonal expansion.

Concerning this clone: Its specificity is not known.

Measured with immunoSEQ multiplex PCR; TCRdb has only the in-frame clones, and not every one. The sample has some 80,000 clones, 70% to 90% seen once. This receptor was identified in an adult with an advanced solid tumor such as melanoma, head and neck, liver or kidney cancer. This sample comprised CD4+ or CD8+ T cells sorted from blood, obtained in a trial of the OX40 agonist ivuxolimab. V and J are TRBV9 and TRBJ2-1; a possible D gene is TRBD2 (7 bases). CDR3 in amino acids: CASSVRGGLTEYNEQFF. The CDR3 DNA sequence: TGTGCCAGCAGCGTGAGAGGGGGACTAACCGAATACAATGAGCAGTTCTTC.